This TCR beta chain was sequenced for a study of shared T cell receptors in the human thymus. Sequenced by immunoSEQ multiplex PCR; TCRdb stores in-frame clones only, minus some. The sample lists 700,000 or so clones; 70% to 90% were seen once. This CDR3 has 18 residues. V lost 0 bases to trimming and J lost 4 bases; unmatched junction nucleotides: 10. Germline lookup yields CDR1 LGHNA and CDR2 YSLEER. Separately, the same data were catalogued under a study of human thymus T cells. That study reports: The thymus tissue came from resections taken during corrective heart surgery. Unrelated individuals reportedly shared highly overlapping thymic TCR repertoires.

The source of this sequence is a girl younger than two with a congenital heart defect. Sequencing was done on a sample of thymocytes. The gene calls are TRBV4-3 and TRBJ2-5; 11 nucleotides line up with TRBD2. CDR3 in amino acids: CASSQDRWLAGGGETQYF. CDR3 DNA sequence: TGCGCCAGCAGCCAAGATCGGTGGCTAGCGGGGGGCGGAGAGACCCAGTACTTC.